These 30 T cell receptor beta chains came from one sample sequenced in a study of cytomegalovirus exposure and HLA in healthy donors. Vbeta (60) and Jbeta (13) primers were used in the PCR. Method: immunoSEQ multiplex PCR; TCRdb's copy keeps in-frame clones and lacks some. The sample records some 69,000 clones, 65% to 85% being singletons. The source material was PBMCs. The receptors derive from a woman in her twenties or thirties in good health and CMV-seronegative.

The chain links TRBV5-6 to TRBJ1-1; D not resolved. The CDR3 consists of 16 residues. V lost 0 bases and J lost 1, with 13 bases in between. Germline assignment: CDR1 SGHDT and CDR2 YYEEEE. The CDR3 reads CASSLGRGWPNTEAFF. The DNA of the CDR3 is TGTGCCAGCAGCTTGGGGCGGGGATGGCCGAACACTGAAGCTTTCTTT.

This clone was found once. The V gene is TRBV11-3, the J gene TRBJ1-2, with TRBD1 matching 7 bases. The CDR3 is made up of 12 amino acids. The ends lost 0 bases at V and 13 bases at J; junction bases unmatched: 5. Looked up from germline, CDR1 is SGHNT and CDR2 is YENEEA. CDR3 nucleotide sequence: TGTGCCAGCAGCTTAGATGACAGGGAATGCACCTTC. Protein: CASSLDDRECTF.

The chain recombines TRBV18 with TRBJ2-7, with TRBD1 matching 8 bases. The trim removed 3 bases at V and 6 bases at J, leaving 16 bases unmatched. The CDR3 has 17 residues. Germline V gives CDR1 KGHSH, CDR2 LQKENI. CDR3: CASSPTISRTGRFEQYV. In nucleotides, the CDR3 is TGTGCCAGCTCACCGACTATATCAAGGACAGGGAGGTTCGAGCAGTACGTC.

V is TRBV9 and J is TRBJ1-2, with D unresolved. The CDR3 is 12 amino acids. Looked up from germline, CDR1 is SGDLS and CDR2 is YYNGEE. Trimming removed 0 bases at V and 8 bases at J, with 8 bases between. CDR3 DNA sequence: TGTGCCAGCAGCGTAGGCGGTAACGGCTACACCTTC. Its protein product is CASSVGGNGYTF.

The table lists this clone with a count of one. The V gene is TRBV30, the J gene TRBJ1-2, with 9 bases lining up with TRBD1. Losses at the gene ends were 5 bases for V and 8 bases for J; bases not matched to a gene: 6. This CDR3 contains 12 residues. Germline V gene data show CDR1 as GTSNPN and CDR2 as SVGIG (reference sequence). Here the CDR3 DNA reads TGTGCCTGGCGGGACAGGGATGTCGGCTACACCTTC. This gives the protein CAWRDRDVGYTF.

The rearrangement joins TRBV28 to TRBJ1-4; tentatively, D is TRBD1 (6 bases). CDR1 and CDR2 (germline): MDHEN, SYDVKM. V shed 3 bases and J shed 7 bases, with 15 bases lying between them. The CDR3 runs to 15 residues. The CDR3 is CASSLLGGAGEKLFF. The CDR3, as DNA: TGTGCCAGCAGTTTGCTTGGGGGCGCGGGTGAAAAACTGTTTTTT.

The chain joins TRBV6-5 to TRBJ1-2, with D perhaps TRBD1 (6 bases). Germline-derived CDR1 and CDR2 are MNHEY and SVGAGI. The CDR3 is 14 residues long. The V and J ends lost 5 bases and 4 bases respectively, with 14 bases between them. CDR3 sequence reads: CASSQSADSYGYTF. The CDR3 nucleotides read TGTGCCAGCAGTCAGTCGGCGGACAGCTATGGCTACACCTTC.

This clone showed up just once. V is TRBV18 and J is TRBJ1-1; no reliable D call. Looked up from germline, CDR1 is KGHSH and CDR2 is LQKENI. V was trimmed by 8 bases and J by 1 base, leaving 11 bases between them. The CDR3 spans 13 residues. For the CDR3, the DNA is TGTGCCAGCCGTGCGGCCCCGAACACTGAAGCTTTCTTT. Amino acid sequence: CASRAAPNTEAFF.

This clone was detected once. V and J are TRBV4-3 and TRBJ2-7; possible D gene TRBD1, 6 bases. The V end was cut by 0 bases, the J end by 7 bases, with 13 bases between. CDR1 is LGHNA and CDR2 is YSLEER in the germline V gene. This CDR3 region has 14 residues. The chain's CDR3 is CASSQDALRGEQYF. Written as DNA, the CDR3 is TGCGCCAGCAGCCAAGATGCCTTGAGGGGGGAGCAGTACTTC.

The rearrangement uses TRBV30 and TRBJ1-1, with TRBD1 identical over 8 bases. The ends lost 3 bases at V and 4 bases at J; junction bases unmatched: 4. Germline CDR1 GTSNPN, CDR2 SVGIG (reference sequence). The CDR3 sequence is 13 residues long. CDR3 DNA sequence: TGTGCCTGGAGCCTTGACAGGGGCACTGAAGCTTTCTTT. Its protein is CAWSLDRGTEAFF.

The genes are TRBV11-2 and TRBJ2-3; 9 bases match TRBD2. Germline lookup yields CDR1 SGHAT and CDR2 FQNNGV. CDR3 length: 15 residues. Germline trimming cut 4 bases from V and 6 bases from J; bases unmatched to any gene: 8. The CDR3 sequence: CASSSRASGMDTQYF. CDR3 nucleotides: TGTGCCAGCAGCTCACGGGCTAGCGGGATGGATACGCAGTATTTT.

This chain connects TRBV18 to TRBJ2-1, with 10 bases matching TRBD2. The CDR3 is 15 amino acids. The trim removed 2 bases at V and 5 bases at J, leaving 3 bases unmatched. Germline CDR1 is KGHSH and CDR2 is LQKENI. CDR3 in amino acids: CASSPSLAGDNEQFF. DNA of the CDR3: TGTGCCAGCTCACCATCGCTAGCGGGGGACAATGAGCAGTTCTTC.

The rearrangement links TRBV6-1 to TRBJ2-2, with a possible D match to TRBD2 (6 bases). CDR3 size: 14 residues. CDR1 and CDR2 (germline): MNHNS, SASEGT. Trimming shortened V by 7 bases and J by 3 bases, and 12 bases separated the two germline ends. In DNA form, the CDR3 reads TGTGCCAGCATCGGGACTTCCTACACCGGGGAGCTGTTTTTT. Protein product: CASIGTSYTGELFF.

Here the CDR3 DNA reads TGTGCCAGCAGCAGACAGGGTAACTCTGGAAACACCATATATTTT. Amino acids: CASSRQGNSGNTIYF. V and J are TRBV7-2 and TRBJ1-3; 7 bases are a match to TRBD1. This CDR3 has 15 amino acids. In germline, CDR1 is SGHTA, CDR2 FQGNSA. With 5 bases clipped from V and 0 bases from J, the junction kept 4 bases outside the gene matches. Together with reference TRBV7-2 and TRBJ1-3, the CDR3 gives the full variable domain: GAGVSQSPSNKVTEKGKDVELRCDPISGHTALYWYRQSLGQGLEFLIYFQGNSAPDKSGLPSDRFSAERTGGSVSTLTIQRTQQEDSAVYLCASSRQGNSGNTIYFGEGSWLTVV.

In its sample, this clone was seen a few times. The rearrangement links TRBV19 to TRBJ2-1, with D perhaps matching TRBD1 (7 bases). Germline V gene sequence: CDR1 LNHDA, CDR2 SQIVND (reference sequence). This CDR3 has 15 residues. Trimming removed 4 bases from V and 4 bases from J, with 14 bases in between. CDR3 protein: CASSTPQGGYNEQFF. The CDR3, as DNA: TGTGCCAGTAGTACCCCCCAGGGGGGTTACAATGAGCAGTTCTTC.

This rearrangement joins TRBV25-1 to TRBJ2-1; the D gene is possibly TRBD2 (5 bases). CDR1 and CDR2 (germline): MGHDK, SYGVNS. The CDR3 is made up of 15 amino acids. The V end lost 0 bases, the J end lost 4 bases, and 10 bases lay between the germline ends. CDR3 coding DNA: TGTGCCAGCAGTGAATATCAAGGAGGATACAATGAGCAGTTCTTC. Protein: CASSEYQGGYNEQFF.

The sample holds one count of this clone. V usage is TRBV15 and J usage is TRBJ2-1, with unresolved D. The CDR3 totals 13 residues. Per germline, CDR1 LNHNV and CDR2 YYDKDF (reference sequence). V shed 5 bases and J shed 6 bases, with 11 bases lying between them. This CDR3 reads CATSLDILNEQFF. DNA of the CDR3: TGTGCCACCAGCCTTGACATCCTCAATGAGCAGTTCTTC.

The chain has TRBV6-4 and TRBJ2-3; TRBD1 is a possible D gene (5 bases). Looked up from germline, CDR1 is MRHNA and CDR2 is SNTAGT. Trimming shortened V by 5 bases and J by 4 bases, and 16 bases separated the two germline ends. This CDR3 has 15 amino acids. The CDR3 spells CASSRTGGPPDTQYF. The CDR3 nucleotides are TGTGCCAGCAGTCGCACAGGTGGCCCCCCAGATACGCAGTATTTT.

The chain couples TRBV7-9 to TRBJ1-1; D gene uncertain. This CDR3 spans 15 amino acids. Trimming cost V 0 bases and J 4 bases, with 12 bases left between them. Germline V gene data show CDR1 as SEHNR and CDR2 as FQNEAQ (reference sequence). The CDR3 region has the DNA TGTGCCAGCAGCTTAGCAGGCAGAGGGAGCACTGAAGCTTTCTTT. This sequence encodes CASSLAGRGSTEAFF.

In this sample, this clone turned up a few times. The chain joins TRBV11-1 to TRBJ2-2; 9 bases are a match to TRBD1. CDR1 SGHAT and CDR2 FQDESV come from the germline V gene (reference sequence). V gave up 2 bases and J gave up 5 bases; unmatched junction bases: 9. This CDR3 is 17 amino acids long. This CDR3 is CASSLLPTGGWTGELFF. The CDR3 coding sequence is TGTGCCAGCAGCTTACTTCCTACAGGGGGCTGGACCGGGGAGCTGTTTTTT. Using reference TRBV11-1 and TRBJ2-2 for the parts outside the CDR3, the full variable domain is EAEVAQSPRYKITEKSQAVAFWCDPISGHATLYWYRQILGQGPELLVQFQDESVVDDSQLPKDRFSAERLKGVDSTLKIQPAELGDSAMYLCASSLLPTGGWTGELFFGEGSRLTVL.

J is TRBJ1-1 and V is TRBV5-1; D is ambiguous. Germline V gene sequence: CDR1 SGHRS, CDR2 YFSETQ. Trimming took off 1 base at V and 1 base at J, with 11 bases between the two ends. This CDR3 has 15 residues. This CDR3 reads CASSLSGRRNTEAFF. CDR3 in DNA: TGCGCCAGCAGCTTGTCGGGGAGAAGGAACACTGAAGCTTTCTTT.

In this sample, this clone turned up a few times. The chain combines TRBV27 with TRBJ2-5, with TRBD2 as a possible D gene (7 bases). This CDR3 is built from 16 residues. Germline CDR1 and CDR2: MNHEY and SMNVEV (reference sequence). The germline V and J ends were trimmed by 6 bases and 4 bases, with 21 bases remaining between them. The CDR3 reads CASSKLDGGQGETQYF. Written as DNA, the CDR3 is TGTGCCAGCAGCAAGCTAGACGGGGGGCAGGGAGAGACCCAGTACTTC.

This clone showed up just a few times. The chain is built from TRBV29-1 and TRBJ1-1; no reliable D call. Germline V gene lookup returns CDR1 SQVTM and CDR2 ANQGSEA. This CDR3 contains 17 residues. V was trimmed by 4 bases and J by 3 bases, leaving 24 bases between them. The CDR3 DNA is TGCAGCGTTGCCCCCATGGCAGGCATGGGTTTGGACACTGAAGCTTTCTTT. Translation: CSVAPMAGMGLDTEAFF. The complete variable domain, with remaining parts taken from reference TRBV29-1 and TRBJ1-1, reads SAVISQKPSRDICQRGTSLTIQCQVDSQVTMMFWYRQQPGQSLTLIATANQGSEATYESGFVIDKFPISRPNLTFSTLTVSNMSPEDSSIYLCSVAPMAGMGLDTEAFFGQGTRLTVV.

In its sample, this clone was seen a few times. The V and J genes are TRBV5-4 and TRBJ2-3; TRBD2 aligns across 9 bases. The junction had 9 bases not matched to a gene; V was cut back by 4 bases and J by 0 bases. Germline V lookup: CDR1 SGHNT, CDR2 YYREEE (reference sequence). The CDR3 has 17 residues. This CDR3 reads CASSDPRSGGSTDTQYF. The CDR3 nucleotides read TGTGCCAGCAGCGACCCAAGAAGCGGGGGGAGCACAGATACGCAGTATTTT. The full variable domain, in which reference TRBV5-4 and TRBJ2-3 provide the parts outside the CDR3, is ETGVTQSPTHLIKTRGQQVTLRCSSQSGHNTVSWYQQALGQGPQFIFQYYREEENGRGNFPPRFSGLQFPNYSSELNVNALELDDSALYLCASSDPRSGGSTDTQYFGPGTRLTVL.

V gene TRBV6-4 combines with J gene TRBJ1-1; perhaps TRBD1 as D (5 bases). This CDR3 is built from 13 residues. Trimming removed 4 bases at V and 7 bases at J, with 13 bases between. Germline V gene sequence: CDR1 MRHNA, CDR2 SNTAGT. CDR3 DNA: TGTGCCAGCAGTGCCCGGCGAGACAGTGAAGCTTTCTTT. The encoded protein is CASSARRDSEAFF.

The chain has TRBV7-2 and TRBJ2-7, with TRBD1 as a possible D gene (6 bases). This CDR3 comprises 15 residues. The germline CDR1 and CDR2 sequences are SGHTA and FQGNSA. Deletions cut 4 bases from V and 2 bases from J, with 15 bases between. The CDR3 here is CASSSPPTGTYEQYF. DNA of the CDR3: TGTGCCAGCAGCTCCCCTCCGACAGGAACCTACGAGCAGTACTTC.

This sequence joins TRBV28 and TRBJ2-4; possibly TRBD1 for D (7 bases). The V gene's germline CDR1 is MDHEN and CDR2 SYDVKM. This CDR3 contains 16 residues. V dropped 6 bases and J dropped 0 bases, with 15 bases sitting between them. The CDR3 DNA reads TGTGCCAGCAGCGCCCAGGGGGGACTAGCCAAAAACATTCAGTACTTC. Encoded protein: CASSAQGGLAKNIQYF. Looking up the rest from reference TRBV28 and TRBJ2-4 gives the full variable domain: DVKVTQSSRYLVKRTGEKVFLECVQDMDHENMFWYRQDPGLGLRLIYFSYDVKMKEKGDIPEGYSVSREKKERFSLILESASTNQTSMYLCASSAQGGLAKNIQYFGAGTRLSVL.

CDR3 sequence: CASSGAGEYTDTQYF. The DNA of the CDR3 is TGCGCCAGCAGCGGAGCGGGGGAGTACACAGATACGCAGTATTTT. The J gene is TRBJ2-3, the V gene TRBV5-1; TRBD2 matches 8 bases. CDR3 size: 15 residues. Germline V gene sequence: CDR1 SGHRS, CDR2 YFSETQ. V gave up 4 bases and J gave up 2 bases; unmatched junction bases: 6.

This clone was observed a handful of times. DNA of the CDR3: TGTGCCACCAGCAGAGAGGGGCCGGGGGTGGGAGATACGCAGTATTTT. Translating gives CATSREGPGVGDTQYF. The chain recombines TRBV15 with TRBJ2-3; D perhaps matches TRBD2 (6 bases). The CDR3 extends over 16 amino acids. Deletions cut 0 bases from V and 5 bases from J, with 15 bases between. Per the germline V gene, CDR1 is LNHNV and CDR2 is YYDKDF (reference sequence).

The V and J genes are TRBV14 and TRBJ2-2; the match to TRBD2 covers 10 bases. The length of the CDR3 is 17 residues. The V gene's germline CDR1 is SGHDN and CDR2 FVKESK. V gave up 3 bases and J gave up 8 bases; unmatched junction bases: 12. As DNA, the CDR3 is TGTGCCAGCAGCCATGGAAGGCTAGCGGGGGACGTAGGGGAGCTGTTTTTT. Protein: CASSHGRLAGDVGELFF.